This T cell receptor (beta chain) was retrieved from a study of T cell responses to AZD1222 COVID-19 vaccine. Whole-study results and caveats: CD4 TCRs associated with vaccination spanned spike, dominating at 160-218 and 743-854. Spike-specific TCR breadth and depth grew following two AZD1222 doses. Clonal diversity was possibly underestimated, and white British individuals and females predominated among donors. Unmutated regions of variants are reportedly targeted by nearly half of spike-specific TCRs.

The CDR3 is made up of 14 amino acids. Trimming removed 1 base from V and 6 bases from J, with 12 bases in between. From germline, CDR1 is SGHTA and CDR2 FQGNSA. A note on this clone: What it recognizes is unknown.

Profiled with immunoSEQ multiplex PCR; TCRdb holds only in-frame clones, not every one. The sample lists some 80,000 clones; approximately 88% were seen once. Specimen: peripheral blood, collected on day 0 of MenACWY control vaccination. The TCR sequence derives from an adult in good health. This chain joins TRBV7-2 and TRBJ1-2; no reliable D call. CDR3 nucleotide sequence: TGTGCCAGCAGCTTAGGTGATATCAGAGATGGCTACACCTTC. Translated: CASSLGDIRDGYTF.